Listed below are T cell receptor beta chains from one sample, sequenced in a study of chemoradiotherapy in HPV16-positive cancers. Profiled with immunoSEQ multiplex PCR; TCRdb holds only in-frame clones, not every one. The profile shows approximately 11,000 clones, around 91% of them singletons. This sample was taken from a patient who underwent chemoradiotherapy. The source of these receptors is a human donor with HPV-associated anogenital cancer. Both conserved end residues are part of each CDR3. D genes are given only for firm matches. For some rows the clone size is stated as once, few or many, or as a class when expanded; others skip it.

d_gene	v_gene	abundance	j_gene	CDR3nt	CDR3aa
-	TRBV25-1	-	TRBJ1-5	TGTGCCAGCAGTGAAGGGGGAGGGTACAGCAATCAGCCCCAGCATTTT	CASSEGGGYSNQPQHF
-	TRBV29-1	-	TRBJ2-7	TGCAGCGTGGCGCGAGGAGGGGGGGGTGAGCAGTACTTC	CSVARGGGGEQYF
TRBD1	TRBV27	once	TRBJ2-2	TGTGCCAGCAGGGGACAGCCGAACACCGGGGAGCTGTTTTTT	CASRGQPNTGELFF
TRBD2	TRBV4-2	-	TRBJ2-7	TGTGCCAGCAGCCTAAGTGACGGACTAGCGGGAGGAGGATCCTACGAGCAGTACTTC	CASSLSDGLAGGGSYEQYF
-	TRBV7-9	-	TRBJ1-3	TGTGCCAGCAGCTTACAGGGTGGAAACACCATATATTTT	CASSLQGGNTIYF
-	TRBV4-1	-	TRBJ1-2	TGCGCCAGCAGCCAACCTGACAGGAGGCCAGACTATGGCTACACCTTC	CASSQPDRRPDYGYTF
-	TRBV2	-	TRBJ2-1	TGTGCCAGCACTACGTCTCCCAATGAGCAGTTCTTC	CASTTSPNEQFF
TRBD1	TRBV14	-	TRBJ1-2	TGTGCCAGCAGCCTCGGGACAGGGGGTTATGGCTACACCTTC	CASSLGTGGYGYTF
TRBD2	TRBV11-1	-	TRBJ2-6	TGTGCCAGCAGCCAAGCGGGAGCTGGGGCCAACGTCCTGACTTTC	CASSQAGAGANVLTF
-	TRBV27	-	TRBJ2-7	TGTGCCAGCAGTTTGGGGGGACAGTTTTACGAGCAGTACTTC	CASSLGGQFYEQYF
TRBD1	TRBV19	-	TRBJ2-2	TGTGCCAGTAGTACTCAGGGGGCTTTCGGTACCGGGGAGCTGTTTTTT	CASSTQGAFGTGELFF
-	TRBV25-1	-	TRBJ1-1	TGTGCCAGCAGTGCCCCTGGAGACAGTGAATCTTTCTTT	CASSAPGDSESFF
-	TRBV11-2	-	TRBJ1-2	TGTGCCAGCAGCTCAGAGGGTCATCAGGGCTCTAACTATGGCTACACCTTC	CASSSEGHQGSNYGYTF
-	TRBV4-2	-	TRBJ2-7	TGTGCCAGCAGCCAAACGGAGGGGGCCTTCGAGCAGTACTTC	CASSQTEGAFEQYF
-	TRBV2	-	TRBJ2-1	TGTGCCAGGGGGACCAATGAGCAGTTCTTC	CARGTNEQFF
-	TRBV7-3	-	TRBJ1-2	TGTGCCAGCAGCCAGGAGGGGCGAAACTATGGCTACACCTTC	CASSQEGRNYGYTF
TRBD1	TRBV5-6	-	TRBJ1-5	TGTGCCAGCAGCACTTTGGCTGGAACAGGGGGCGGAGGTCAGCCCCAGCATTTT	CASSTLAGTGGGGQPQHF
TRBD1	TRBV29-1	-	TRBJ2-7	TGCAGCGTTGCACAGGGGGAATCCTACGAGCAGTACTTC	CSVAQGESYEQYF
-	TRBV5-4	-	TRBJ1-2	TGTGCCAGCAGTTCAGACAGCGGCGGCTATGGCTACACCTTC	CASSSDSGGYGYTF